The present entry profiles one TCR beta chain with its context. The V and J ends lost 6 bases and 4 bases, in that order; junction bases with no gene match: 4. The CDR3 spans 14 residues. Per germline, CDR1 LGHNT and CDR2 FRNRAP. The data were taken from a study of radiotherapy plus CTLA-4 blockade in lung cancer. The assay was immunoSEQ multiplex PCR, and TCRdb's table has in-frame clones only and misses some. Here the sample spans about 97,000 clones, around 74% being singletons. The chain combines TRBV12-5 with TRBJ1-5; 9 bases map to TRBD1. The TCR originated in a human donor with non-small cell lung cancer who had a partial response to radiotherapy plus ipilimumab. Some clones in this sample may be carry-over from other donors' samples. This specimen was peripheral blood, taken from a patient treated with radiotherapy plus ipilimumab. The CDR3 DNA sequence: TGTGCTAGTGGGCTAGGACAGGGGAATCAGCCCCAGCATTTT. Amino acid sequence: CASGLGQGNQPQHF.